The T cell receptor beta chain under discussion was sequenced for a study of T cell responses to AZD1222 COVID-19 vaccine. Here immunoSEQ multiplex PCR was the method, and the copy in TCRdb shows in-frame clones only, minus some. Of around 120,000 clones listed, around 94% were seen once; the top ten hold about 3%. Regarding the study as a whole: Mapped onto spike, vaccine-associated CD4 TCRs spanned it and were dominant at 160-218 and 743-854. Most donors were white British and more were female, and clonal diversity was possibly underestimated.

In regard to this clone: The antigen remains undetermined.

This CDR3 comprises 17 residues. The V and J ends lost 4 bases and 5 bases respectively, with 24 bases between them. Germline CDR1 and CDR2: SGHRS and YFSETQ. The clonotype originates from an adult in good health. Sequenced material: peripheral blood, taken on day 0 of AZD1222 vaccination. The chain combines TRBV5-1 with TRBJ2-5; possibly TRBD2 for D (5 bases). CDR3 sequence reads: CASSPSALADIEETQYF. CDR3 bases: TGCGCCAGCAGCCCCTCGGCGCTAGCCGATATTGAGGAGACCCAGTACTTC.